This TCR beta chain was profiled in a study of beta chain features in type 1 diabetes. Broader study findings: The study found fewer insertions and more deletions at VDJ junctions in type 1 diabetes patients. Type 1 diabetes patients had moderately but significantly shorter TCRB CDR3s in all four CD4+ subsets.

Populations obtained by sorting all exceeded 95% purity. The authors reverse transcribed all of the isolated RNA, so sequencing captured expressed TCRB transcripts. The protocol was immunoSEQ multiplex PCR, while the TCRdb copy is restricted to in-frame clones and leaves out a portion. This sample has about 340,000 clones, with 9.3% found just once. Only a few counts were recorded for this clone. Its target is unknown. V was clipped by 6 bases and J by 0 bases, with 8 bases between them. Germline V lookup: CDR1 MNHNS, CDR2 SASEGT. The CDR3 spans 13 residues. V usage is TRBV6-1 and J usage is TRBJ1-1; no firm D call. This receptor was obtained from a man younger than 40 with type 1 diabetes. Sequenced input: central memory CD4+ T cells from blood. The CDR3 loop reads CASRRFMNTEAFF. Here the CDR3 DNA reads TGTGCCAGCAGGAGGTTCATGAACACTGAAGCTTTCTTT.